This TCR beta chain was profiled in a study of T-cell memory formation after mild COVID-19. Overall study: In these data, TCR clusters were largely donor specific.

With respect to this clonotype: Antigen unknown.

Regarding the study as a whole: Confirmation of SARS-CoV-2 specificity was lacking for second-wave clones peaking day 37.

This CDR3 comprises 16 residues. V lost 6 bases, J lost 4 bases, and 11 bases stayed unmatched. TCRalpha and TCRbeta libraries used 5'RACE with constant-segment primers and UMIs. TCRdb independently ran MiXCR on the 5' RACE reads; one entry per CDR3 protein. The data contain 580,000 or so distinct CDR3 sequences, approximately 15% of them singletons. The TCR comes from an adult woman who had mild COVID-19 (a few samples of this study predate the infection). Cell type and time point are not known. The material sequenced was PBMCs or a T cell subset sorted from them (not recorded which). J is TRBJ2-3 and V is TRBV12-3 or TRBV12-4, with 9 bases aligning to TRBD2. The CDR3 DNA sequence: TGTGCCAGCAGCCCCCGGTTGCGGGGGGGGGCAGATACGCAGTATTTT. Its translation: CASSPRLRGGADTQYF.